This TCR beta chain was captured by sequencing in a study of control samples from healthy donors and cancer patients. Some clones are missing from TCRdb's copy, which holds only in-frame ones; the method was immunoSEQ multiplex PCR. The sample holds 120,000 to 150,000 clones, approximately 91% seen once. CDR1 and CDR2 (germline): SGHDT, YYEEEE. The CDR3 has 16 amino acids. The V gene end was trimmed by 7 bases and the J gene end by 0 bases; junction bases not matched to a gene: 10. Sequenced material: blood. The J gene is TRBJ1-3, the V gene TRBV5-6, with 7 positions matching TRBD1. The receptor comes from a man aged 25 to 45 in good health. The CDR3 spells CASCTPGQNSGNTIYF. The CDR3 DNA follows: TGTGCCAGCTGTACTCCGGGACAGAACTCTGGAAACACCATATATTTT.